This T cell receptor (beta chain) comes out of a study of T cell repertoires in cytomegalovirus infection. Of note for this clonotype: No antigen is known for it. A read error may be the cause here, since a much bigger clone is one base away.

The CDR3 is made up of 15 amino acids. The V gene end was trimmed by 3 bases and the J gene end by 6 bases; junction bases not matched to a gene: 8. CDR1 and CDR2 (germline): SGHVS, FQNEAQ. TCRdb itself ran the reads through MiXCR, one entry per CDR3 protein. The data contain some 800,000 distinct CDR3 sequences, 30% to 35% of them singletons. This TCR was sampled from a human donor in good health (CMV status not recorded). Some clones in this sample may be carry-over from other donors' samples. The chain uses TRBV7-8 and TRBJ1-3, with 7 bases matching TRBD1. The sequencing used cultured CD8+ T cells from PBMCs, collected from culture after CMV antigen stimulation. CDR3 residues: CASSLGFGTENTIYF. The CDR3 region has the DNA TGTGCCAGCAGCTTGGGTTTTGGGACAGAAAACACCATATATTTT.